Following are 20 T cell receptor beta chains from one sample sequenced in a study of T-cell memory formation after mild COVID-19. MiXCR, run by TCRdb on the 5' RACE reads, gives a single entry per CDR3 protein. The sample has 470,000 or so distinct CDR3 sequences; 18% are singletons. Sequenced material: PBMCs or a T cell subset sorted from them (not recorded which). The source of these receptors is a man aged 18 to 29 who had mild COVID-19 (a few samples of this study predate the infection). Cell type and time point are not known.

The rearrangement uses TRBV4-3 and TRBJ2-4; 8 bases are a match to TRBD2. V shed 0 bases, J shed 7 bases, and the junction held 2 bases outside the gene matches. The CDR3 contains 14 residues. The germline V gene has CDR1 LGHNA and CDR2 YSLEER. This chain's CDR3 is CASSQESGGNIQYF. CDR3 bases: TGCGCCAGCAGCCAAGAGAGCGGGGGTAACATTCAGTACTTC.

This sequence joins TRBV6-2 or TRBV6-3 and TRBJ2-7; 9 bases are a match to TRBD2. CDR1 is MNHEY, CDR2 SVGEGT, per germline. CDR3 length equals 14 residues. V dropped 2 bases and J dropped 3; count of bases not matched to a gene: 2. The CDR3 loop reads CASSYSGGLYEQYF. For the CDR3, the DNA is TGTGCCAGCAGTTACAGCGGGGGGCTCTACGAGCAGTACTTC.

The chain carries TRBV19 and TRBJ2-1; D perhaps matches TRBD2 (6 bases). Trimming took off 3 bases at V and 9 bases at J, with 6 bases between the two ends. The CDR3 covers 11 residues. Germline V gives CDR1 LNHDA, CDR2 SQIVND (reference sequence). CDR3 residues: CASSIGSEQFF. CDR3 nucleotides: TGTGCCAGTAGTATCGGGAGTGAGCAGTTCTTC.

Points on this clonotype: Germline and junction disagree at one end, which may indicate a read error. This sequence joins TRBV6-5 and TRBJ2-1; the D is unclear. CDR1 and CDR2 (germline): MNHEY, SVGAGI. The CDR3 sequence is 15 residues long. This CDR3 is CASSYDVRGYNEQFF. Written as DNA, the CDR3 is TGTGCAAGCAGTTACGATGTTAGAGGTTACAATGAGCAGTTCTTC.

This clonotype has a handful of counts. The genes are TRBV27 and TRBJ2-7; D may be TRBD1 or TRBD2 (5 bases each). The CDR3 has 14 residues. V lost 3 bases and J lost 2, with 11 bases in between. Germline V gene lookup returns CDR1 MNHEY and CDR2 SMNVEV (reference sequence). CDR3 loop: CASSLGDQTYEQYF. The DNA for the CDR3 is TGTGCCAGCAGTTTGGGGGACCAGACCTACGAGCAGTACTTC.

This clonotype was seen more than once but under ten times. The gene calls are TRBV20-1 and TRBJ1-5, with 9 bases lining up with TRBD1. V lost 7 bases to trimming and J lost 3 bases; unmatched junction nucleotides: 7. Germline-derived CDR1 and CDR2 are DFQATT and SNEGSKA (reference sequence). CDR3 length equals 14 residues. The CDR3 reads CSGSRDRVNQPQHF. The CDR3 region has the DNA TGCAGTGGTAGCCGGGACAGGGTCAATCAGCCCCAGCATTTT.

CDR3 region: CASSQDSGNSPLHF. The CDR3 bases are TGCGCCAGCAGCCAGGACAGTGGAAATTCACCCCTCCACTTT. The chain has TRBV5-1 and TRBJ1-6, with a weak D call TRBD1 (6 bases). The CDR3 sequence is 14 residues long. Germline CDR1 is SGHRS and CDR2 is YFSETQ. Trimming cost V 4 bases and J 7 bases, with 12 bases left between them.

As regards this clonotype: A read error may account for a junction end that differs from germline. The chain employs TRBV27 and TRBJ1-2, with 7 bases fitting TRBD1. The CDR3 loop spans 12 amino acids. Germline CDR1 is MNHEY and CDR2 is SMNVEV (reference sequence). In nucleotides, the CDR3 is TGTGCAAGCAGGGGGGGATGGTATAGCTACACCTTC. This sequence encodes CASRGGWYSYTF.

This clonotype has just a few counts. This sequence joins TRBV4-1 and TRBJ1-4; maybe TRBD1 (5 bases). The CDR3 extends over 16 amino acids. The V end was cut by 1 base, the J end by 3 bases, with 12 bases between. Germline V lookup: CDR1 MGHRA, CDR2 YSYEKL. The CDR3, as DNA: TGCGCCAGCAGCCAAGGCTGGGGGAGTGCTAATGAAAAACTGTTTTTT. This sequence encodes CASSQGWGSANEKLFF.

This clonotype was detected only a few times. The V call is TRBV5-1, the J call TRBJ2-7, with TRBD1 as a possible D gene (6 bases). V lost 3 bases, J lost 1 base, and 14 bases lay in between. CDR1 and CDR2 from the germline V gene are SGHRS and YFSETQ. The CDR3 is made up of 15 amino acids. The CDR3 sequence: CASSYGAGDSYEQYF. CDR3 in DNA: TGCGCCAGCAGCTATGGGGCAGGGGATTCCTACGAGCAGTACTTC. Supplemented by reference TRBV5-1 and TRBJ2-7, the full variable domain reads KAGVTQTPRYLIKTRGQQVTLSCSPISGHRSVSWYQQTPGQGLQFLFEYFSETQRNKGNFPGRFSGRQFSNSRSEMNVSTLELGDSALYLCASSYGAGDSYEQYFGPGTRLTVT.

This clonotype was counted only a few times. The chain is built from TRBV5-6 and TRBJ1-3, with TRBD1 matching over 11 bases. This CDR3 has 17 amino acids. Germline-derived CDR1 and CDR2 are SGHDT and YYEEEE. V dropped 0 bases and J dropped 2; count of bases not matched to a gene: 4. CDR3 region: CASSLARTGGTGNTIYF. The CDR3 DNA follows: TGTGCCAGCAGCTTGGCCCGGACAGGGGGCACTGGAAACACCATATATTTT.

This clonotype has just a few counts. The chain carries TRBV7-9 and TRBJ2-2; tentatively, D is TRBD1 or TRBD2 (5 bases each). The germline V and J ends were trimmed by 1 base and 7 bases, with 10 bases remaining between them. CDR3 length: 14 amino acids. The V gene's germline CDR1 is SEHNR and CDR2 FQNEAQ (reference sequence). CDR3 region: CASSLGGAGGELFF. CDR3 nucleotide sequence: TGTGCCAGCAGCTTAGGAGGGGCCGGCGGGGAGCTGTTTTTT. Variable domain in full (rest from reference TRBV7-9 and TRBJ2-2): DTGVSQNPRHKITKRGQNVTFRCDPISEHNRLYWYRQTLGQGPEFLTYFQNEAQLEKSRLLSDRFSAERPKGSFSTLEIQRTEQGDSAMYLCASSLGGAGGELFFGEGSRLTVL.

This chain joins TRBV5-4 and TRBJ2-2; 9 bases map to TRBD1. Germline V gene data show CDR1 as SGHNT and CDR2 as YYREEE (reference sequence). With V trimmed by 5 bases and J by 2 bases, 10 bases remained unmatched. This CDR3 region has 17 residues. CDR3 region: CASRFWTGAANTGELFF. DNA of the CDR3: TGTGCCAGCAGATTTTGGACAGGGGCCGCAAACACCGGGGAGCTGTTTTTT.

This clonotype was observed a few times. This sequence joins TRBV7-9 and TRBJ2-1; 11 bases are shared with TRBD2. The V gene's germline CDR1 is SEHNR and CDR2 FQNEAQ (reference sequence). The CDR3 runs 16 residues. V shed 4 bases, J shed 7 bases, and the junction held 9 bases outside the gene matches. The CDR3 nucleotides read TGTGCCAGCAGCTCCCATAGCGGGGGGGCCTTGAATGAGCAGTTCTTC. Translating gives CASSSHSGGALNEQFF.

The rearrangement uses TRBV6-5 and TRBJ1-1, with 7 bases aligning to TRBD1. CDR3 length equals 17 residues. Unmatched junction bases numbered 11, after V lost 4 bases and J lost 0 bases. Germline lookup yields CDR1 MNHEY and CDR2 SVGAGI. The CDR3 nucleotides read TGTGCCAGCAGTTTCGACAGGGTCAGAAGGGTGAACACTGAAGCTTTCTTT. This encodes CASSFDRVRRVNTEAFF.

This clonotype has a handful of counts. The rearrangement links TRBV27 to TRBJ2-2; D gene unclear. Germline CDR1 is MNHEY and CDR2 is SMNVEV (reference sequence). V was clipped by 0 bases and J by 7 bases, with 9 bases between them. CDR3 length equals 14 residues. Here the CDR3 reads CASSLSLLVGELFF. CDR3 DNA: TGTGCCAGCAGTTTATCGCTGTTAGTCGGGGAGCTGTTTTTT.

This chain connects TRBV21-1 to TRBJ1-3; TRBD1 was called by the table and not checked on the DNA. TRBV21-1 corresponds to a pseudogene. The CDR3 spans 13 residues. CDR3 protein: CASRRYPWGTIYF. DNA of the CDR3: TGTGCCAGCAGGAGATATCCCTGGGGCACCATATATTTT.

This clonotype has more than one count but fewer than ten. The CDR3 region is CASSPQDGTEAFF. CDR3 nucleotides: TGTGCCAGCAGCCCACAGGATGGCACTGAAGCTTTCTTT. The chain combines TRBV11-2 with TRBJ1-1; D is perhaps TRBD1 (5 bases). In germline, CDR1 is SGHAT, CDR2 FQNNGV. Trimming stripped 5 bases from V and 4 bases from J, with 11 bases between. The length of the CDR3 is 13 residues. The complete variable domain, with remaining parts taken from reference TRBV11-2 and TRBJ1-1, reads EAGVAQSPRYKIIEKRQSVAFWCNPISGHATLYWYQQILGQGPKLLIQFQNNGVVDDSQLPKDRFSAERLKGVDSTLKIQPAKLEDSAVYLCASSPQDGTEAFFGQGTRLTVV.

This clonotype was counted many times. The rearrangement links TRBV29-1 to TRBJ2-1, with a tentative D call TRBD2 (6 bases). The germline gives CDR1 SQVTM, CDR2 ANQGSEA. The CDR3 consists of 15 residues. The V end lost 6 bases, the J end lost 1 base, and 16 bases lay between the germline ends. For the CDR3, the DNA is TGCAGCGTCCTACCCCGGAGGGATTCCTACAATGAGCAGTTCTTC. Amino acids: CSVLPRRDSYNEQFF.

This sequence joins TRBV30 and TRBJ2-3; D not resolved. V was shortened by 4 bases and J by 3 bases, with 14 bases between the two germline ends. The CDR3 is 14 residues long. Germline V gives CDR1 GTSNPN, CDR2 SVGIG (reference sequence). The CDR3: CAWNRVVGTDTQYF. The CDR3 DNA reads as TGTGCCTGGAATAGAGTAGTTGGGACAGATACGCAGTATTTT.